Each of the 21 T cell receptor beta chains below was sequenced from the same sample in a study of blood T cell repertoires in COVID-19. Sequenced by immunoSEQ multiplex PCR; TCRdb stores in-frame clones only, minus some. The sample shows roughly 420,000 clones, 70% to 90% of them seen only once. The sample taken for sequencing was PBMCs or T cells enriched from blood (not recorded which). The source is a woman in her 30s with acute COVID-19.

This chain joins TRBV5-6 and TRBJ1-1; D ambiguous. CDR3 length equals 11 residues. The germline V and J ends were trimmed by 0 bases and 7 bases, with 4 bases remaining between them. Germline V gene data show CDR1 as SGHDT and CDR2 as YYEEEE. The CDR3: CASSLAGEAFF. The CDR3 region has the DNA TGTGCCAGCAGCTTGGCCGGTGAAGCTTTCTTT.

V is TRBV7-2 and J is TRBJ2-2; D remains unclear. The CDR3 contains 13 residues. Germline V lookup: CDR1 SGHTA, CDR2 FQGNSA. V was trimmed by 3 bases and J by 9 bases, leaving 11 bases between them. The CDR3 region is CASSFMSLRELFF. CDR3 DNA sequence: TGTGCCAGCAGCTTTATGTCCCTAAGGGAGCTGTTTTTT.

V gene TRBV11-2 combines with J gene TRBJ1-3, with D possibly matching TRBD1 (5 bases). Trimming pared 5 bases from V and 8 bases from J, leaving 19 bases between. The CDR3 is 15 residues long. Germline V gene data show CDR1 as SGHAT and CDR2 as FQNNGV. DNA of the CDR3: TGTGCCAGCAGCCTCACGGGCCTAAAAGGGGACACCATATATTTT. Its translation: CASSLTGLKGDTIYF.

The genes are TRBV3-1 (or the pseudogene TRBV3-2) and TRBJ2-5, with 8 bases lining up with TRBD2. Germline V gene lookup returns CDR1 LGHDT and CDR2 YNNKEL (reference sequence). The CDR3 has 16 amino acids. V shed 4 bases and J 5 bases; nucleotides not matched to a gene: 12. CDR3 loop: CASSLRGAGEMETQYF. CDR3 bases: TGTGCCAGCAGCCTCCGGGGAGCGGGGGAGATGGAGACCCAGTACTTC.

The chain carries TRBV5-6 and TRBJ1-1, with 8 bases matching TRBD1. Per the germline V gene, CDR1 is SGHDT and CDR2 is YYEEEE. The ends lost 4 bases at V and 1 base at J; junction bases unmatched: 9. The CDR3 is made up of 16 amino acids. For the CDR3, the DNA is TGTGCCAGCAGCCCAGGGCTACAGGGGGGGAACACTGAAGCTTTCTTT. It yields the protein CASSPGLQGGNTEAFF.

The chain carries TRBV3-1 (or the pseudogene TRBV3-2) and TRBJ2-5, with a tentative D call TRBD1 (5 bases). The CDR3 is 15 amino acids. The germline CDR1 and CDR2 sequences are LGHDT and YNNKEL (reference sequence). Trimming shortened V by 0 bases and J by 1 base, and 9 bases separated the two germline ends. The CDR3 region has the DNA TGTGCCAGCAGCCAAGACCCTGACAGCCAAGAGACCCAGTACTTC. Its protein is CASSQDPDSQETQYF.

The chain carries TRBV7-3 and TRBJ2-3; D may be TRBD2 (5 bases). Germline V gene data show CDR1 as SGHTA and CDR2 as FQGTGA. The CDR3 totals 15 residues. V was trimmed by 5 bases and J by 0 bases, leaving 12 bases between them. This CDR3 is CASSLGLASTDTQYF. The DNA of the CDR3 is TGTGCCAGCAGCCTCGGACTGGCTAGCACAGATACGCAGTATTTT.

The rearrangement joins TRBV19 to TRBJ1-5, with D tentatively TRBD1 (6 bases). Germline assignment: CDR1 LNHDA and CDR2 SQIVND (reference sequence). V lost 4 bases and J 2 bases, leaving 12 bases between the germline ends. The CDR3 contains 15 residues. CDR3 sequence reads: CASSTKGDGNQPQHF. CDR3 nucleotide sequence: TGTGCCAGTAGTACCAAGGGGGACGGCAATCAGCCCCAGCATTTT.

The J gene is TRBJ2-1, the V gene TRBV7-2, with TRBD2 matching over 8 bases. There are 14 residues in the CDR3. Germline values: CDR1 SGHTA, CDR2 FQGNSA. The V gene end was trimmed by 5 bases and the J gene end by 10 bases; junction bases not matched to a gene: 10. The CDR3 protein is CASSPGLGMREQFF. The CDR3 DNA follows: TGTGCCAGCAGCCCGGGACTAGGGATGAGGGAGCAGTTCTTC.

This chain uses TRBV2 with TRBJ1-2, with unresolved D. CDR3 size: 12 residues. CDR1 SNHLY and CDR2 FYNNEI come from the germline V gene. The CDR3 region is CASQESNYGYTF. The CDR3 DNA follows: TGTGCGAGTCAGGAATCAAACTATGGCTACACCTTC. Supplemented by reference TRBV2 and TRBJ1-2, the full variable domain reads EPEVTQTPSHQVTQMGQEVILRCVPISNHLYFYWYRQILGQKVEFLVSFYNNEISEKSEIFDDQFSVERPDGSNFTLKIRSTKLEDSAMYFCASQESNYGYTFGSGTRLTVV.

The chain is built from TRBV7-2 and TRBJ1-3, with 7 bases matching TRBD1. The CDR3 has 16 amino acids. Germline lookup yields CDR1 SGHTA and CDR2 FQGNSA. The J segment lost 1 base and the V segment lost 1 base, leaving 4 bases of the junction unmatched. DNA of the CDR3: TGTGCCAGCAGCTTAGACCCGACAGGGTCTGGAAACACCATATATTTT. Its translation is CASSLDPTGSGNTIYF. The entire variable domain, with the rest obtained from reference TRBV7-2 and TRBJ1-3, is as follows: GAGVSQSPSNKVTEKGKDVELRCDPISGHTALYWYRQSLGQGLEFLIYFQGNSAPDKSGLPSDRFSAERTGGSVSTLTIQRTQQEDSAVYLCASSLDPTGSGNTIYFGEGSWLTVV.

The genes are TRBV27 and TRBJ1-1, with D possibly TRBD1 on 6 matching bases. Germline loops: CDR1 MNHEY, CDR2 SMNVEV (reference sequence). The ends were cut back, 7 bases at V and 1 base at J, with 13 bases in the middle. CDR3 size: 14 residues. In nucleotides, the CDR3 is TGTGCCAGCACCCTGGGGGGGCCGAACACTGAAGCTTTCTTT. It yields the protein CASTLGGPNTEAFF.

The V call is TRBV5-1, the J call TRBJ1-3, with no clear D. Germline V gene lookup returns CDR1 SGHRS and CDR2 YFSETQ. This CDR3 contains 15 residues. Trimming shortened V by 1 base and J by 0 bases, and 8 bases separated the two germline ends. The DNA for the CDR3 is TGCGCCAGCAGCTTGCCGTCCTCCTCTGGAAACACCATATATTTT. Its translation is CASSLPSSSGNTIYF.

This clone was detected only once. The genes are TRBV4-1 and TRBJ1-1; D is uncertain. The CDR3 is made up of 16 amino acids. CDR1 and CDR2 from the germline V gene are MGHRA and YSYEKL. With 0 bases removed from V and 3 bases from J, the gap between germline ends came to 14 bases. The CDR3 nucleotides are TGCGCCAGCAGCCAAGAAGGCGTAGGGAGGGACACTGAAGCTTTCTTT. Its translation is CASSQEGVGRDTEAFF.

This sequence joins TRBV6-2 or TRBV6-3 and TRBJ1-2; D is undetermined. The germline V gene encodes CDR1 MNHEY and CDR2 SVGEGT. V dropped 4 bases and J dropped 5 bases, with 20 bases sitting between them. The CDR3 is 16 amino acids. CDR3: CASSSSLNWAIYGYTF. In nucleotides, the CDR3 is TGTGCCAGCAGTTCCTCCCTCAACTGGGCTATATATGGCTACACCTTC.

This clone was detected once. J is TRBJ2-6 and V is TRBV11-2; TRBD1 might be the D (5 bases). V was shortened by 1 base and J by 0 bases, with 13 bases between the two germline ends. CDR3 length: 18 amino acids. CDR1 and CDR2 (germline): SGHAT, FQNNGV. This chain's CDR3 is CASSLVWTRVSGANVLTF. In DNA form, the CDR3 reads TGTGCCAGCAGCTTAGTTTGGACACGGGTCTCTGGGGCCAACGTCCTGACTTTC.

V is TRBV7-2 and J is TRBJ2-3, with TRBD2 matching over 15 bases. The CDR3 loop spans 18 amino acids. Germline V CDR1 and CDR2: SGHTA, FQGNSA. Losses at the gene ends were 4 bases for V and 7 bases for J; bases not matched to a gene: 12. The CDR3 DNA follows: TGTGCCAGCAGCTCATTACCCGGACTAGCGGGGGGGCCTTATACGCAGTATTTT. Its translation is CASSSLPGLAGGPYTQYF.

In this sample, this clone turned up once. The chain has TRBV6-4 and TRBJ2-5, with 10 bases matching TRBD2. CDR1 and CDR2 from the germline V gene are MRHNA and SNTAGT. The V and J ends lost 2 bases and 5 bases, in that order; junction bases with no gene match: 5. The length of the CDR3 is 15 residues. The CDR3 is CASSDQRGGLETQYF. Here the CDR3 DNA reads TGTGCCAGCAGTGACCAGCGGGGGGGCTTGGAGACCCAGTACTTC.

This chain links TRBV12-3 or TRBV12-4 with TRBJ2-2, with D perhaps matching TRBD2 (5 bases). V lost 8 bases and J 6 bases, leaving 10 bases between the germline ends. This CDR3 region has 12 residues. CDR3 coding DNA: TGTGCCAGCGGGAGAGGGCCCGGGGAGCTGTTTTTT. Translation: CASGRGPGELFF.

In this sample, this clone turned up once. Distinct nucleotide sequences in the sample also encode this CDR3. This chain uses TRBV7-2 with TRBJ1-5; D unclear. Trimming removed 3 bases at V and 4 bases at J, with 10 bases between. Germline V gene sequence: CDR1 SGHTA, CDR2 FQGNSA. The CDR3 runs 14 residues. The CDR3 spells CASSLERGNQPQHF. The CDR3 DNA is TGTGCCAGCAGCTTGGAACGGGGAAATCAGCCCCAGCATTTT.

This clone has just a few counts. The gene calls are TRBV7-9 and TRBJ1-4; TRBD1 is a possible D gene (5 bases). V was clipped by 3 bases and J by 4 bases, with 15 bases between them. This CDR3 is built from 16 residues. Germline V gene data show CDR1 as SEHNR and CDR2 as FQNEAQ (reference sequence). The CDR3 DNA is TGTGCCAGCAGCTTGGCAGGGTTAGCCGGTAATGAAAAACTGTTTTTT. Translated, it gives CASSLAGLAGNEKLFF.